One and the same sample provided the 11 T cell receptor beta chains below, sequenced in a study of blood T cell repertoires in COVID-19. The repertoire was sequenced with immunoSEQ multiplex PCR; TCRdb's copy has only in-frame clones and lacks some. The sample shows about 190,000 clones, roughly three quarters of them seen only once. Sequenced sample: peripheral blood. These TCRs come from a woman aged 80 or older with COVID-19, enrolled during active disease.

The chain carries TRBV2 and TRBJ1-1; 7 positions agree with TRBD1. Germline V gene data show CDR1 as SNHLY and CDR2 as FYNNEI. Trimming at V came to 4 bases and at J to 2 bases, leaving 10 bases not matched to a gene. The CDR3 has 16 residues. The CDR3 DNA reads as TGTGCCAGCAGTGGACAGGGCTTACCCTCAAACACTGAAGCTTTCTTT. This codes for CASSGQGLPSNTEAFF.

The rearrangement links TRBV7-2 to TRBJ2-7; tentatively, D is TRBD2 (6 bases). The CDR3 has 14 amino acids. Germline values: CDR1 SGHTA, CDR2 FQGNSA. V dropped 1 base and J dropped 1 base, with 8 bases sitting between them. In DNA, the CDR3 is TGTGCCAGCAGCTTAGTCAGCGGGTCCTACGAGCAGTACTTC. It codes for CASSLVSGSYEQYF. Full variable domain (missing parts from reference TRBV7-2 and TRBJ2-7): GAGVSQSPSNKVTEKGKDVELRCDPISGHTALYWYRQSLGQGLEFLIYFQGNSAPDKSGLPSDRFSAERTGGSVSTLTIQRTQQEDSAVYLCASSLVSGSYEQYFGPGTRLTVT.

The chain combines TRBV6-6 with TRBJ2-7; 8 nucleotides align to TRBD2. The CDR3 loop spans 15 amino acids. Germline values: CDR1 MNHNY, CDR2 SVGAGI (reference sequence). The V segment lost 2 bases and the J segment 1 base; nucleotides outside the gene matches: 4. The CDR3 DNA is TGTGCCAGCAGTTACCGCGGGGGGCAGTCCTACGAGCAGTACTTC. Translation: CASSYRGGQSYEQYF.

This rearrangement joins TRBV29-1 to TRBJ1-5; 9 bases match TRBD1. Germline CDR1 reads SQVTM; CDR2 reads ANQGSEA. V shed 4 bases and J 5 bases; nucleotides not matched to a gene: 3. The CDR3 runs 13 residues. The CDR3 DNA is TGCAGCGTTGGGACAGGGGCGTATCAGCCCCAGCATTTT. Translating it yields CSVGTGAYQPQHF.

This chain uses TRBV2 with TRBJ2-2, with 8 bases aligning to TRBD2. The CDR3 loop spans 16 amino acids. V lost 3 bases and J lost 0; bases outside the gene matches: 3. Germline assignment: CDR1 SNHLY and CDR2 FYNNEI. CDR3 DNA: TGTGCCAGCAGTGATAGCGGGGCCGCGAACACCGGGGAGCTGTTTTTT. Translated, it gives CASSDSGAANTGELFF.

Here the CDR3 reads CASAGLAGGQETQYF. The DNA for the CDR3 is TGTGCCAGTGCTGGACTAGCGGGAGGACAAGAGACCCAGTACTTC. The V and J genes are TRBV6-5 and TRBJ2-5; 14 positions agree with TRBD2. The J segment lost 2 bases and the V segment lost 9 bases, leaving 5 bases of the junction unmatched. CDR1 is MNHEY, CDR2 SVGAGI, per germline. The CDR3 sequence is 15 residues long.

The chain has TRBV7-9 and TRBJ1-4, with D maybe TRBD1 (6 bases). CDR3 size: 16 residues. Trimming left V 6 bases short and J 3 bases short, with 17 bases between. Germline CDR1 is SEHNR and CDR2 is FQNEAQ (reference sequence). The CDR3 is CASSSITGRPNEKLFF. CDR3 coding DNA: TGTGCCAGCAGTTCCATTACAGGGCGCCCTAATGAAAAACTGTTTTTT.

This rearrangement joins TRBV29-1 to TRBJ2-1; 13 nucleotides agree with TRBD2. The V segment lost 3 bases and the J segment 0 bases; nucleotides outside the gene matches: 5. In germline, CDR1 is SQVTM, CDR2 ANQGSEA. The CDR3 runs to 17 residues. The CDR3 bases are TGCAGCGTTGACCGGACTAGCGGGGGCCACTCCTACAATGAGCAGTTCTTC. Amino acids: CSVDRTSGGHSYNEQFF.

The chain recombines TRBV2 with TRBJ2-1; 7 bases fit TRBD1. J was trimmed by 6 bases and V by 4 bases; bases with no gene match: 9. The CDR3 is 15 amino acids. Germline values: CDR1 SNHLY, CDR2 FYNNEI. CDR3 residues: CASSVQGMGPNEQFF. CDR3 nucleotide sequence: TGTGCCAGCAGTGTACAGGGGATGGGCCCCAATGAGCAGTTCTTC.

V gene TRBV4-1 combines with J gene TRBJ2-1, with 12 bases that match TRBD1. CDR3 length: 16 amino acids. Germline values: CDR1 MGHRA, CDR2 YSYEKL. With V trimmed by 4 bases and J by 9 bases, 10 bases remained unmatched. In DNA form, the CDR3 reads TGCGCCAGCAGCCCCCATTGGGACAGGGGGCAGATTGAGCAGTTCTTC. Its translation is CASSPHWDRGQIEQFF.

The chain links TRBV19 to TRBJ2-7; tentative D call: TRBD1 (6 bases). The germline CDR1 and CDR2 sequences are LNHDA and SQIVND (reference sequence). The CDR3 has 15 amino acids. V gave up 5 bases and J gave up 0 bases, with 14 bases separating them. The CDR3 sequence is CASSSGPDSSYEQYF. The CDR3 coding sequence is TGTGCCAGTAGTTCGGGGCCGGACAGCTCCTACGAGCAGTACTTC.